Below, one T cell receptor beta chain is given with its context. The data are from a study of cytomegalovirus exposure and HLA in healthy donors. PCR involved 60 Vbeta and 13 Jbeta primers. Profiled with immunoSEQ multiplex PCR; TCRdb holds only in-frame clones, not every one. The table shows approximately 150,000 clones, with approximately 71% occurring only once. V lost 1 base and J 1 base, leaving 13 bases between the germline ends. The CDR3 length is 16 residues. Germline V gene lookup returns CDR1 MDHEN and CDR2 SYDVKM. V gene TRBV28 combines with J gene TRBJ1-2; tentatively, D is TRBD1 (6 bases). This receptor was obtained from a young woman in good health and CMV-seropositive. Material for sequencing was PBMCs. DNA for the CDR3: TGTGCCAGCAGTTTATACGGGACACAAAATAACTATGGCTACACCTTC. This encodes CASSLYGTQNNYGYTF.